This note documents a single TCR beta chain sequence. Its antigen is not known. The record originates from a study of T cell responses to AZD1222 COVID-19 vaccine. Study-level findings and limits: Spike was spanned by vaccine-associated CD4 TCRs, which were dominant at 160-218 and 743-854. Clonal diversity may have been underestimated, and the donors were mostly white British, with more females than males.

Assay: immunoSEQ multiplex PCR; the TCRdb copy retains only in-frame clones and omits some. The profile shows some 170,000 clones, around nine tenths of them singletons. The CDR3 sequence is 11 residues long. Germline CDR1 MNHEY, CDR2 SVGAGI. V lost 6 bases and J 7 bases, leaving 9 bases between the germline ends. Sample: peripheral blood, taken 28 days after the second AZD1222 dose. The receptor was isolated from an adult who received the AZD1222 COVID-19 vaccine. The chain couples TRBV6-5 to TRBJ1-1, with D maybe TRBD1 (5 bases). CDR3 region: CASSGTGEAFF. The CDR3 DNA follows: TGTGCCAGCAGCGGGACGGGTGAAGCTTTCTTT.